Shown below are 17 T cell receptor beta chains from a single sample sequenced in a study of cytomegalovirus exposure and HLA in healthy donors. PCR involved 60 Vbeta and 13 Jbeta primers. Clones were sequenced by immunoSEQ multiplex PCR, and TCRdb holds only the in-frame ones, with some missing. The sample lists some 140,000 clones, approximately 85% seen once, with approximately 6.7% in the top ten. The sample comprised PBMCs. These receptors were obtained from a woman in her 30s in good health and CMV-seropositive.

The CDR3 loop reads CASGELATDTQYF. CDR3 in DNA: TGTGCCAGCGGAGAGCTCGCCACAGATACGCAGTATTTT. The chain recombines TRBV5-8 with TRBJ2-3; D is ambiguous. The CDR3 spans 13 residues. V lost 7 bases and J lost 2, with 11 bases in between. The germline V gene has CDR1 SGHTS and CDR2 YDEGEE. The complete variable domain, with remaining parts taken from reference TRBV5-8 and TRBJ2-3, reads EAGVTQSPTHLIKTRGQQATLRCSPISGHTSVYWYQQALGLGLQFLLWYDEGEERNRGNFPPRFSGRQFPNYSSELNVNALELEDSALYLCASGELATDTQYFGPGTRLTVL.

This clone was detected only once. This chain uses TRBV5-6 with TRBJ2-1; D is unresolved. Deletions cut 3 bases from V and 13 bases from J, with 20 bases between. There are 14 residues in the CDR3. Germline CDR1 and CDR2: SGHDT and YYEEEE. As DNA, the CDR3 is TGTGCCAGCAGCTCCTTGTCAGGCGTGATAGAACAGTTCTTC. Protein product: CASSSLSGVIEQFF.

The CDR3 loop reads CASSQVMGLANEQFF. In nucleotides, the CDR3 is TGTGCCAGCAGCCAAGTGATGGGACTAGCGAATGAGCAGTTCTTC. This sequence joins TRBV4-2 and TRBJ2-1; TRBD2 matches at 10 bases. Germline loops: CDR1 LGHNA, CDR2 YNFKEQ. V lost 1 base and J lost 7; bases outside the gene matches: 4. The CDR3 consists of 15 residues.

This clone was detected once. The chain uses TRBV18 and TRBJ2-7; D may be TRBD1 (7 bases). Trimming left V 0 bases short and J 4 bases short, with 13 bases between. CDR1 is KGHSH, CDR2 LQKENI, per germline. This CDR3 spans 15 amino acids. The chain's CDR3 is CASSPPSRGEYEQYF. Written as DNA, the CDR3 is TGTGCCAGCTCACCACCGTCCAGGGGGGAGTACGAGCAGTACTTC.

This clone was seen a single time. The J gene is TRBJ2-7, the V gene TRBV6-5; the D is unclear. CDR3 length: 13 amino acids. Germline values: CDR1 MNHEY, CDR2 SVGAGI. Deletions cut 6 bases from V and 7 bases from J, with 16 bases between. The CDR3 protein is CASSATPGAEQYF. In nucleotides, the CDR3 is TGTGCCAGCAGCGCGACCCCTGGAGCTGAGCAGTACTTC.

The CDR3 DNA reads as TGTGCCAGTAGCCCGACCGGACAGGGTAAAGCTTTCTTT. This codes for CASSPTGQGKAFF. V gene TRBV19 combines with J gene TRBJ1-1; TRBD1 matches at 8 bases. Germline V gene data show CDR1 as LNHDA and CDR2 as SQIVND (reference sequence). V was clipped by 6 bases and J by 9 bases; unmatched bases: 9. CDR3 length: 13 residues.

The sample holds a few counts of this clone. This rearrangement joins TRBV5-1 to TRBJ2-1; TRBD2 aligns across 9 bases. The length of the CDR3 is 15 residues. CDR1 is SGHRS, CDR2 YFSETQ, per germline. V trimming: 5 bases; J trimming: 2 bases; junction bases outside the gene matches: 5. For the CDR3, the DNA is TGCGCCAGCAGAATAGCGGGGGTCACCTACAATGAGCAGTTCTTC. Its translation is CASRIAGVTYNEQFF.

The chain carries TRBV30 and TRBJ1-6, with 7 bases that match TRBD1. Germline V gene lookup returns CDR1 GTSNPN and CDR2 SVGIG (reference sequence). CDR3 size: 17 residues. The V and J ends lost 5 bases and 6 bases, in that order; junction bases with no gene match: 16. CDR3 bases: TGTGCCTGGGAACGCGGTTTGGGGACAGCCTTTAATTCACCCCTCCACTTT. Amino acid sequence: CAWERGLGTAFNSPLHF.

The gene calls are TRBV30 and TRBJ1-2, with 10 bases that match TRBD1. The V and J ends lost 4 bases and 2 bases, in that order; junction bases with no gene match: 4. This CDR3 region has 14 residues. Germline V gives CDR1 GTSNPN, CDR2 SVGIG (reference sequence). The DNA for the CDR3 is TGTGCCTGGACCCAGGGACAGGGGAACTATGGCTACACCTTC. It yields the protein CAWTQGQGNYGYTF.

The chain has TRBV4-1 and TRBJ1-2, with TRBD1 matching over 7 bases. With V trimmed by 0 bases and J by 8 bases, 6 bases remained unmatched. Germline lookup yields CDR1 MGHRA and CDR2 YSYEKL. CDR3 length: 14 residues. The CDR3 here is CASSQDQGVQGYTF. The CDR3 region has the DNA TGCGCCAGCAGCCAAGATCAGGGGGTTCAGGGCTACACCTTC.

The chain has TRBV19 and TRBJ1-5; no firm D call. The CDR3 runs to 12 residues. Trimming took 3 bases from V and 5 from J, leaving 5 bases between them. CDR1 is LNHDA and CDR2 is SQIVND in the germline V gene (reference sequence). CDR3 sequence (DNA): TGTGCCAGTAGTATGTCTTATCAGCCCCAGCATTTT. It codes for CASSMSYQPQHF.

The chain joins TRBV7-7 to TRBJ2-7, with D possibly TRBD2 on 6 matching bases. The CDR3 extends over 14 amino acids. Germline assignment: CDR1 SSHAT and CDR2 FNYEAQ (reference sequence). V was trimmed by 5 bases and J by 3 bases, leaving 14 bases between them. For the CDR3, the DNA is TGTGCCAGCAGCCCGACTAGGTTCCACTACGAGCAGTACTTC. Translating gives CASSPTRFHYEQYF.

V gene TRBV7-9 combines with J gene TRBJ2-7; no clear D. This CDR3 has 15 residues. Trimming stripped 2 bases from V and 0 bases from J, with 11 bases between. Germline CDR1 is SEHNR and CDR2 is FQNEAQ (reference sequence). CDR3 region: CASSLMGWFSYEQYF. CDR3 nucleotide sequence: TGTGCCAGCAGCTTAATGGGCTGGTTCTCCTACGAGCAGTACTTC. The whole variable domain, filled in from reference TRBV7-9 and TRBJ2-7, reads DTGVSQNPRHKITKRGQNVTFRCDPISEHNRLYWYRQTLGQGPEFLTYFQNEAQLEKSRLLSDRFSAERPKGSFSTLEIQRTEQGDSAMYLCASSLMGWFSYEQYFGPGTRLTVT.

The rearrangement joins TRBV6-5 to TRBJ1-6, with TRBD1 as a possible D gene (5 bases). The CDR3 has 15 amino acids. From germline, CDR1 is MNHEY and CDR2 SVGAGI. V lost 8 bases and J lost 10, with 21 bases in between. CDR3: CASGHQGGVISPLHF. In DNA form, the CDR3 reads TGTGCCAGCGGGCACCAGGGAGGAGTAATCTCACCCCTCCACTTT.

The chain is built from TRBV2 and TRBJ2-7, with D perhaps matching TRBD2 (6 bases). The germline V gene has CDR1 SNHLY and CDR2 FYNNEI. The CDR3 has 13 amino acids. Trimming left V 6 bases short and J 1 base short, with 10 bases between. The CDR3 region has the DNA TGTGCCAGCAGGGAGGGTCCTTCCTACGAGCAGTACTTC. Its protein product is CASREGPSYEQYF.

The chain combines TRBV2 with TRBJ2-2, with D possibly matching TRBD1 (6 bases). Trimming took off 6 bases at V and 9 bases at J, with 14 bases between the two ends. Germline assignment: CDR1 SNHLY and CDR2 FYNNEI. The CDR3 consists of 13 residues. CDR3 residues: CASRGQKLRELFF. The CDR3 region has the DNA TGTGCCAGCAGGGGACAAAAGTTGAGGGAGCTGTTTTTT.

The chain has TRBV4-1 and TRBJ2-1, with D tentatively TRBD2 (6 bases). The CDR3 is 16 residues long. V was cut by 0 bases and J by 2 bases, with 11 bases left in between. Germline CDR1 and CDR2: MGHRA and YSYEKL. Here the CDR3 reads CASSQDAGGTYNEQFF. DNA for the CDR3: TGCGCCAGCAGCCAAGATGCCGGGGGTACCTACAATGAGCAGTTCTTC.